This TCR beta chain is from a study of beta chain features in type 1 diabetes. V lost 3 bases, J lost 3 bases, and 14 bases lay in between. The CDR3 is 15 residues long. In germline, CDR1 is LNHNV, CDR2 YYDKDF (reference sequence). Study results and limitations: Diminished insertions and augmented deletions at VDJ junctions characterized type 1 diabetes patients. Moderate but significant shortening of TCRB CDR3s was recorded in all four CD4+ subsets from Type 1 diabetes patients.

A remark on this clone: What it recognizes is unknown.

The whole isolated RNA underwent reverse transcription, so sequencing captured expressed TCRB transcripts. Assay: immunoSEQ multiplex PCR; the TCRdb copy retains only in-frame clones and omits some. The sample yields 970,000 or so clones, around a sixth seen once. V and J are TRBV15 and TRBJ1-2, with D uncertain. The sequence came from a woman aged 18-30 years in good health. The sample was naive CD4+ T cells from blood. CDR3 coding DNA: TGTGCCACCAGCAGTATCCCCCGGGTTTACTATGGCTACACCTTC. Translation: CATSSIPRVYYGYTF. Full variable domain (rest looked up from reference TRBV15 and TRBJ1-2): DAMVIQNPRYQVTQFGKPVTLSCSQTLNHNVMYWYQQKSSQAPKLLFHYYDKDFNNEADTPDNFQSRRPNTSFCFLDIRSPGLGDTAMYLCATSSIPRVYYGYTFGSGTRLTVV.